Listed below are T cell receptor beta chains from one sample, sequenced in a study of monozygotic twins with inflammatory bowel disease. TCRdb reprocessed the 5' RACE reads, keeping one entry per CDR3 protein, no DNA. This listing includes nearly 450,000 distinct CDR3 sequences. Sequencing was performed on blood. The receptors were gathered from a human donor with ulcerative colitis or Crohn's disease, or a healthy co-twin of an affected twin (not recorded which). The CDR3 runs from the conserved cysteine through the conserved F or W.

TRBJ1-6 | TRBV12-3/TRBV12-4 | CASSTQGHNSPLHF
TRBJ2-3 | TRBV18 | CASSPIATDTQYF
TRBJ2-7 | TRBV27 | CASSSLRTGIDEQYF
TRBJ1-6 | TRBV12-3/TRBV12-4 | CASSSHPGTNSPLHF
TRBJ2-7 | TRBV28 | CASSLYRAPYEQYF
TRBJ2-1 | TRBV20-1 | CSARRGDEQFF
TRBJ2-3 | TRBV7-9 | CASSPKAEDTQYF
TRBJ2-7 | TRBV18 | CASSPRQDGEQYF
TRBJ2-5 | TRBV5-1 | CASSLTGPYQETQYF
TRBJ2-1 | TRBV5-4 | CASSGQGAYNEQFF
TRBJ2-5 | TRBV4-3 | CASSRLREETQYF
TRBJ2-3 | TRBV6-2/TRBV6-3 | CASSSPLVSVFTDTQYF
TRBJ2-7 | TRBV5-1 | CASSRGTGGFEQYF
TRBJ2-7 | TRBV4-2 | CASSQGRNTDEQYF
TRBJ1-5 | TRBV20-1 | CSAREGLDQPQHF
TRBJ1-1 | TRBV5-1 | CASSLAGETEAFF
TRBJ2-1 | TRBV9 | CASSNSGLTSNEQFF
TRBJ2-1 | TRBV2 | CASTNRGQDPEQFF
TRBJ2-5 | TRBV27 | CASSPWGRLETQYF
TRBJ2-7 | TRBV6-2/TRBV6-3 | CASRSAGTSGGSYEQYF
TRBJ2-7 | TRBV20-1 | CSARVSSGGYEQYF
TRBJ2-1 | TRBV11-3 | CASSGEDHNEQFF
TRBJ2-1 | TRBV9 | CASSVGESLIDEQFF
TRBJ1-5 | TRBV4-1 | CASSQIRDRVGNQPQHF
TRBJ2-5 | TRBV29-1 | CSVDYLGETQYF
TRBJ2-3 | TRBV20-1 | CSAGDRGTDTQYF
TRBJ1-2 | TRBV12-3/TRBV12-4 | CASSGRTSGYTF
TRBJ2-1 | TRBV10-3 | CAISERGPDNEQFF
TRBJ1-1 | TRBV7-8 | CASSYPPGVETEAFF
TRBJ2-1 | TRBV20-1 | CSARLAGGGEQFF
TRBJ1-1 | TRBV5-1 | CASSPSGGGWTEAFF